This T cell receptor (delta chain) was obtained from a study of human gamma delta and Vdelta1 T cells. Study-wide results and caveats: Reportedly, Delta One T cells were polyclonal and broadly targeted acute myeloid leukemia.

The CDR3 consists of 18 residues. CDR1 is TSWWSYY and CDR2 is QGS in the germline V gene. The ends were cut back, 6 bases at V and 0 bases at J, with 23 bases in the middle. TCRdb reran clone calling via CATT on the PCR reads. The sample has 13,000 or so delta-chain clones; over 40% are singletons. This clone was detected a few times. No antigen is known for it. This sequence was found in a human donor in good health. The rearrangement joins TRDV1 to TRDJ1, with D perhaps matching TRDD3 (6 bases). Sequenced material: Vdelta1 gamma-delta T cells from blood grown in culture (DOT cells). The CDR3 sequence is CALGGPLRCRDNTDKLIF. The CDR3 coding sequence is TGTGCTCTTGGAGGTCCCCTAAGGTGTCGGGATAACACCGATAAACTCATCTTT.